One sample yielded the 2 T cell receptor beta chains listed below, sequenced in a study of cytomegalovirus exposure and HLA in healthy donors. PCR primers comprised 60 Vbeta and 13 Jbeta primers. Sequencing was performed with immunoSEQ multiplex PCR; in TCRdb, only in-frame clones are kept and a portion is missing. The data hold some 96,000 clones, with roughly four fifths observed a single time. Source material: PBMCs. Receptor source: a female donor in good health and CMV-seronegative.

V is TRBV5-1 and J is TRBJ2-2, with TRBD2 as a possible D gene (6 bases). This CDR3 has 13 residues. CDR1 is SGHRS, CDR2 YFSETQ, per germline. V lost 4 bases, J lost 8 bases, and 12 bases lay in between. The CDR3 spells CASSPGVRGELFF. The CDR3 bases are TGCGCCAGCAGCCCGGGGGTCCGGGGGGAGCTGTTTTTT.

This clone turned up a few times. The chain couples TRBV10-2 to TRBJ2-7, with 8 bases identical to TRBD1. CDR3 length: 14 residues. The trim removed 4 bases at V and 5 bases at J, leaving 7 bases unmatched. Germline CDR1 reads WSHSY; CDR2 reads SAAADI. The CDR3 bases are TGCGCCAGCAGTGGTCAAGACAGGGGCGACGAGCAGTACTTC. Protein product: CASSGQDRGDEQYF.